Listed below are T cell receptor beta chains from one sample, sequenced in a study of blood T cell repertoires in COVID-19. Clones were read by immunoSEQ multiplex PCR, and TCRdb kept only the in-frame ones, dropping some. Here the sample spans approximately 290,000 clones, 70% to 90% being singletons. Sequenced sample: peripheral blood. The source is a human donor with COVID-19, enrolled during active disease. The donor label of this sample is uncertain. Both conserved end residues are part of each CDR3. The order of the fields is J gene, clone size, V gene, CDR3 protein. A row's size may be missing; if present it is once, few, many or a size class.

J gene: TRBJ1-6
clone size: NA
V gene: TRBV4-1
CDR3 protein: CASSQVGEHNSPLHF

J gene: TRBJ2-7
clone size: NA
V gene: TRBV7-9
CDR3 protein: CASSQGTRRYEQYF

J gene: TRBJ2-7
clone size: NA
V gene: TRBV11-2
CDR3 protein: CASSLGGGNEQYF

J gene: TRBJ1-5
clone size: NA
V gene: TRBV19
CDR3 protein: CASSIGGDRGNQPQHF

J gene: TRBJ2-3
clone size: once
V gene: TRBV5-4
CDR3 protein: CASRQAGGKTDTQYF

J gene: TRBJ2-2
clone size: NA
V gene: TRBV9
CDR3 protein: CASSVGEGSGELFF

J gene: TRBJ2-7
clone size: NA
V gene: TRBV5-8
CDR3 protein: CASPPKRGSHEQYF

J gene: TRBJ2-3
clone size: NA
V gene: TRBV7-9
CDR3 protein: CASSLGLAGVDTQYF

J gene: TRBJ2-5
clone size: NA
V gene: TRBV28
CDR3 protein: CASRPLGGWETQYF

J gene: TRBJ2-7
clone size: once
V gene: TRBV28
CDR3 protein: CASWEGGVSYEQYF

J gene: TRBJ2-7
clone size: NA
V gene: TRBV9
CDR3 protein: CASTYGGDRGPYEQYF

J gene: TRBJ1-5
clone size: few
V gene: TRBV29-1
CDR3 protein: CSAPPGRQGNQPQHF

J gene: TRBJ1-5
clone size: NA
V gene: TRBV2
CDR3 protein: CASSEWRTGGQPQHF

J gene: TRBJ1-3
clone size: NA
V gene: TRBV6-5
CDR3 protein: CAAGGQGFGNTIYF

J gene: TRBJ2-1
clone size: NA
V gene: TRBV4-3
CDR3 protein: CASSQGGLAGGDYNEQFF

J gene: TRBJ1-1
clone size: NA
V gene: TRBV10-1
CDR3 protein: CASARDYGAEAFF

J gene: TRBJ2-7
clone size: NA
V gene: TRBV27
CDR3 protein: CASSLALGSEQYF

J gene: TRBJ1-2
clone size: few
V gene: TRBV14
CDR3 protein: CASSQEVVSNYGYTF

J gene: TRBJ1-2
clone size: few
V gene: TRBV3-1/TRBV3-2
CDR3 protein: CASSQDRGPWGYTF

J gene: TRBJ1-2
clone size: NA
V gene: TRBV25-1
CDR3 protein: CASSELGGAHGYTF

J gene: TRBJ1-2
clone size: NA
V gene: TRBV7-9
CDR3 protein: CASSPEAGGYTF

J gene: TRBJ1-5
clone size: NA
V gene: TRBV5-1
CDR3 protein: CASSLGTGYQPQHF

J gene: TRBJ2-1
clone size: NA
V gene: TRBV19
CDR3 protein: CASSTLVYNEQFF

J gene: TRBJ2-3
clone size: NA
V gene: TRBV5-1
CDR3 protein: CASSSYRTGSTDTQYF

J gene: TRBJ2-1
clone size: NA
V gene: TRBV11-3
CDR3 protein: CASSLGANNEQFF

J gene: TRBJ2-3
clone size: NA
V gene: TRBV4-1
CDR3 protein: CASSFTMERESGTDTQYF

J gene: TRBJ1-1
clone size: NA
V gene: TRBV11-2
CDR3 protein: CASSKDRTNTEAFF

J gene: TRBJ1-1
clone size: NA
V gene: TRBV7-9
CDR3 protein: CASSFRMNTEAFF

J gene: TRBJ2-1
clone size: NA
V gene: TRBV6-2/TRBV6-3
CDR3 protein: CASSHSLESREFF

J gene: TRBJ1-3
clone size: NA
V gene: TRBV28
CDR3 protein: CASSLAGGSVSGNTIYF

J gene: TRBJ2-7
clone size: NA
V gene: TRBV3-1/TRBV3-2
CDR3 protein: CASRPSGRSSYEQYF

J gene: TRBJ1-3
clone size: NA
V gene: TRBV9
CDR3 protein: CASSVELEQGLPGNTIYF

J gene: TRBJ1-5
clone size: NA
V gene: TRBV5-6
CDR3 protein: CASSRTPDQPQHF

J gene: TRBJ2-1
clone size: NA
V gene: TRBV27
CDR3 protein: CASSRLAGGDEQFF

J gene: TRBJ1-1
clone size: NA
V gene: TRBV6-2/TRBV6-3
CDR3 protein: CASSPTRGMNTEAFF

J gene: TRBJ2-6
clone size: NA
V gene: TRBV28
CDR3 protein: CASLGAGLAGSGANVLTF

J gene: TRBJ1-2
clone size: NA
V gene: TRBV28
CDR3 protein: CASSSPTPTRGNYGYTF

J gene: TRBJ2-5
clone size: NA
V gene: TRBV4-1
CDR3 protein: CASSHEGSETQYF

J gene: TRBJ1-1
clone size: NA
V gene: TRBV18
CDR3 protein: CASSPAEGEATEAFF

J gene: TRBJ1-5
clone size: few
V gene: TRBV3-1/TRBV3-2
CDR3 protein: CASSQTTGGPGAQHF

J gene: TRBJ1-5
clone size: NA
V gene: TRBV30
CDR3 protein: CAWSAKTGSNQPQHF

J gene: TRBJ1-4
clone size: NA
V gene: TRBV28
CDR3 protein: CASLGTGREKLFF

J gene: TRBJ2-3
clone size: NA
V gene: TRBV3-1/TRBV3-2
CDR3 protein: CASSQDSGRTQDTQYF

J gene: TRBJ1-5
clone size: NA
V gene: TRBV3-1/TRBV3-2
CDR3 protein: CANSQNTMLDQPQHF

J gene: TRBJ1-2
clone size: NA
V gene: TRBV28
CDR3 protein: CASSSDYELHGYTF

J gene: TRBJ1-2
clone size: NA
V gene: TRBV28
CDR3 protein: CASSLVQGGANYGYTF